This TCR beta chain stems from a study of vaccination and CD4 T cells after COVID-19 (dated by TCRdb to between 2021 and 2024). About the investigation overall: Convalescent patients had a positive SARS-CoV-2 result on nasal swab PCR, and of these patients, several had mild disease and one had severe disease. Two doses of either the Pfizer-BioNTech BNT162b2 vaccine (n=8) or the Moderna mRNA-1273 vaccine (n=2) were administered to participants. For stimulating the cultures, overlapping spike peptide pools were used, derived from SARS-CoV-2 as well as from the common cold coronaviruses HCoV-NL63, HCoV-OC43 and HCoV-229E. In the convalescent cohort there were six males and four females, among whom were two Hispanic individuals, seven Caucasians, two Asians and one multiracial person. Control cultures used a CEFX viral epitope pool as positive control, an HIV-1 Nef peptide pool as negative control, or no peptide. Post-COVID blood samples from convalescent patients were collected a median of around 110 days after diagnosis, with a range of roughly 30 to 170 days. For a few convalescent patients, samples were collected at an early post-vaccination timepoint (day 14) as well as at a late post-vaccination timepoint (days 161 to 241). In 10 COVID-19 convalescent patients and a handful of infection-naive healthy vaccine recipients, the spike-specific CD4+ TCR repertoire before mRNA vaccination was compared with the repertoire after mRNA vaccination. The time from the second vaccine dose to post-vaccine blood sampling had a median of roughly 77 days and ranged from about 12 to 241 days. The investigation overall reported the following: Of the vaccine-specific clones found in convalescent patients, nearly all (304 of 307) were mono-reactive for SARS-CoV-2 spike instead of being cross-reactive with common cold coronaviruses. The study included relatively few convalescent patients and did not analyze early timepoints after natural infection. The median number of SARS-CoV-2-reactive clonotypes rose from 20 to 25 after infection to 35 to 45 after vaccination, but the change was not significant. Among convalescent patients, a median about 86% of the SARS-CoV-2-reactive clones seen after vaccination appeared only after vaccination, which suggests priming specific to the vaccine.

The time point label, as the study defines it: late sampling 161 to 241 days after vaccination in a few convalescent patients. Sample treatment or condition, as interpreted from the label and publication: roughly 11-day PBMC culture with coronavirus spike peptide pools or control peptides (ViraFEST assay). The ViraFEST assay, used in the study, expanded antigen-specific T cells with peptide pools and then identified the expanded clonotypes through TCR sequencing. Positive SARS-CoV-2 PCR tests in the convalescent patients dated from March to December 2020, before Alpha, Beta and Delta variants emerged in the United States. Each well held millions of PBMCs cultured in IMDM containing roughly 5.4% human AB serum and about 10 IU/ml IL-2, with 8.5 to 10 ug/ml peptide pools added. Half of the culture medium was replaced with fresh IL-2-containing medium on days 3 and 7. Once the cells had been in culture for around nine days, the EasySep CD4+ T cell isolation kit was used to isolate CD4+ T cells by negative selection. Ficoll-Paque Plus gradient centrifugation was used to isolate PBMCs from whole blood, and the isolated PBMCs were then either used fresh or cryopreserved at -140C. Culture conditions were generally each tested in triplicate wells.

V drops 3 bases and J drops 7 bases, leaving 10 bases in between. CDR1 KGHSH and CDR2 LQKENI are derived from the germline V gene. The CDR3 runs 12 residues from the cysteine to the phenylalanine. The retained sequence is limited to the CDR3, 36 bases, with the frame set at the first base. For this clonotype: Its specific antigen is unknown. Base qualities were left out, and no much larger clone turns up one base away.

Libraries were constructed by PCR. TCR sequencing of DNA from cultured CD4+ T cells used the Oncomine TCR Beta short-read assay at the Johns Hopkins FTIC core. The QIAamp micro DNA kit was used to extract genomic DNA from the cultured CD4+ T cells. Oncomine TCR Beta libraries made from cultured CD4+ T cells were pooled using unique dual indexes and sequenced on an Illumina iSeq 100. On the study's bioinformatics: Non-productive sequences were removed, and CDR3s not starting with C, not ending with F or W, or shorter than 7 amino acids were discarded. Antigen-specific clonotypes were identified with the MANAFEST web application by comparing peptide-stimulated wells with reference and other culture wells. For a clone to be called positive, the clone needed an FDR below 0.05, an odds ratio above 5, and a productive frequency above 0.1% in at least two of three replicate wells. A clonotype was classed as cross-reactive if the clonotype showed significant expansion both in SARS-CoV-2 spike wells and in at least one common cold coronavirus spike condition. Levenshtein distances (stringdist) and unrooted phylogenetic trees (ape) in R version 3.6.1 were used to assess CDR3 homology. TCRdb reworked the public reads: Q25 trimming with fastp, MiXCR clone assembly, productive beta chains retained. Each entry merges the rows of one CDR3 protein and shows their most common DNA and genes. TCRdb's processing, not the study's, gives the V and J calls here. This sample holds more than 20,000 distinct CDR3 sequences; around 42% were observed only once. The ten largest make up 4.1% of the sample.

The sequencing here drew on CD4+ T cells from blood, cultured in vitro, taken about 7 months after SARS-CoV-2 vaccination. The rearranged chain carries TRBV18 and TRBJ2-7, and possibly TRBD1, on 6 matching bases. The TCR comes from a human donor who had recovered from COVID-19. The encoded CDR3 is CASSPGAAEQYF. The DNA reads TGTGCCAGCTCACCGGGGGCGGCAGAGCAGTACTTC.